The 21 T cell receptor beta chains below come from one sample, sequenced in a study of shared clonotypes between healthy human individuals (TCRdb year 2020). The library was produced with the immunoSEQ multiplex PCR assay. TCRdb took over this immuneACCESS table, retaining in-frame rearrangements with V and J assigned. Such tables are incomplete; in checked studies, under half of the missing clones stem from an unresolved V gene, and the remainder is unexplained. Here the sample has over 2 million clones; roughly 92% occur a single time. The leading ten clones occupy 0.37% of the sample. The sample comprised naive CD4+ T cells from PBMCs. What this sample's cell subset or site label stands for: CD45RA+ positively selected. These TCRs come from a man in his late teens or twenties in good health. Some clones in this sample may be carry-over from other donors' samples.

V gene TRBV28 combines with J gene TRBJ2-1, with unresolved D. Germline lookup yields CDR1 MDHEN and CDR2 SYDVKM. The CDR3 extends over 15 amino acids. V lost 2 bases to trimming and J lost 5 bases, with 13 bases between them. The CDR3 nucleotides are TGTGCCAGCAGTTTAGAAACTCATGAACACAATGAGCAGTTCTTC. It specifies CASSLETHEHNEQFF.

The chain has TRBV4-1 and TRBJ1-4; D gene unclear. The CDR3 spans 15 residues. Between the trimmed V and J ends, which lost 0 bases and 10 bases, there was a span of 15 bases. Germline CDR1 reads MGHRA; CDR2 reads YSYEKL. The CDR3 region is CASSQDAQMEGKLFF. The CDR3 region has the DNA TGCGCCAGCAGCCAAGATGCCCAGATGGAAGGAAAACTGTTTTTT.

The rearrangement uses TRBV6-5 and TRBJ2-5, with D possibly matching TRBD2 (5 bases). This CDR3 contains 12 residues. Germline V CDR1 and CDR2: MNHEY, SVGAGI. The V gene lost 5 bases and the J gene lost 7 bases, with 11 bases spanning the gap. CDR3 DNA sequence: TGTGCCAGCAGTATGAGGGCTGGGACCCAGTACTTC. Protein: CASSMRAGTQYF.

The J gene is TRBJ1-2, the V gene TRBV28; D may be TRBD1 (5 bases). Germline V gene lookup returns CDR1 MDHEN and CDR2 SYDVKM. This CDR3 contains 15 residues. V was shortened by 3 bases and J by 3 bases, with 14 bases between the two germline ends. CDR3 sequence reads: CASSFQGQWDYGYTF. In nucleotides, the CDR3 is TGTGCCAGCAGTTTTCAGGGCCAGTGGGACTATGGCTACACCTTC.

The rearrangement joins TRBV2 to TRBJ1-2; D might be TRBD1 (6 bases). Trimming shortened V by 8 bases and J by 4 bases, and 17 bases separated the two germline ends. The CDR3 extends over 14 amino acids. Germline-derived CDR1 and CDR2 are SNHLY and FYNNEI. The CDR3 coding sequence is TGTGCCAGCCAGGGTGTGGGCAGGGGCTATGGCTACACCTTC. It is translated as CASQGVGRGYGYTF.

Worth noting for this clone: This sample also contains other DNA sequences that code for the same CDR3. The rearrangement links TRBV20-1 to TRBJ2-7; D ambiguous. Trimming pared 3 bases from V and 4 bases from J, leaving 4 bases between. Germline loops: CDR1 DFQATT, CDR2 SNEGSKA (reference sequence). The CDR3 runs 10 residues. The CDR3 loop reads CSASSYEQYF. CDR3 nucleotide sequence: TGCAGTGCTAGCAGTTACGAGCAGTACTTC.

V gene TRBV9 combines with J gene TRBJ2-7; D might be TRBD1 (5 bases). Germline V gene sequence: CDR1 SGDLS, CDR2 YYNGEE. V dropped 4 bases and J dropped 2 bases, with 16 bases sitting between them. The CDR3 is 15 residues long. CDR3 DNA sequence: TGTGCCAGCAGCCCACGACAGCTGCCTCCCTACGAGCAGTACTTC. Encoded protein: CASSPRQLPPYEQYF.

The chain has TRBV2 and TRBJ2-1; 7 bases agree with TRBD2. Germline CDR1 SNHLY, CDR2 FYNNEI. This CDR3 region has 15 residues. The ends lost 6 bases at V and 7 bases at J; junction bases unmatched: 12. CDR3 sequence: CASSGSSGEGNEQFF. In nucleotides, the CDR3 is TGTGCCAGCAGCGGATCTAGCGGAGAGGGTAATGAGCAGTTCTTC.

Only one count was recorded for this clone. This chain joins TRBV28 and TRBJ2-7, with D possibly being TRBD1 or TRBD2 (5 bases each). The V end was cut by 3 bases, the J end by 0 bases, with 12 bases between. Germline V gives CDR1 MDHEN, CDR2 SYDVKM. This CDR3 has 15 residues. This CDR3 is CASSFSGAYSYEQYF. Here the CDR3 DNA reads TGTGCCAGCAGTTTTTCCGGGGCCTACTCCTACGAGCAGTACTTC.

V and J are TRBV5-1 and TRBJ2-5; D remains ambiguous. There are 11 residues in the CDR3. Trimming removed 7 bases at V and 2 bases at J, with 6 bases between. Germline V gene data show CDR1 as SGHRS and CDR2 as YFSETQ. CDR3 sequence reads: CASVSQETQYF. The DNA of the CDR3 is TGCGCCAGCGTCTCGCAAGAGACCCAGTACTTC.

The sample holds one count of this clone. This rearrangement joins TRBV5-1 to TRBJ1-1, with D unresolved. The germline gives CDR1 SGHRS, CDR2 YFSETQ. Trimming removed 0 bases from V and 4 bases from J, with 7 bases in between. The CDR3 loop spans 13 amino acids. The CDR3 nucleotides read TGCGCCAGCAGCTTGGAGGCACTCACTGAAGCTTTCTTT. This codes for CASSLEALTEAFF.

This clone has a single count. The CDR3 sequence: CASLRTTTNEQYF. The CDR3 DNA reads as TGTGCCAGCTTACGGACAACGACTAACGAGCAGTACTTC. The chain joins TRBV6-6 to TRBJ2-5; D might be TRBD1 or TRBD2, each matching 5 bases. Judging by the DNA end, TRBJ2-7 fits better; the J call may be wrong. The CDR3 length is 13 residues. CDR1 and CDR2 from the germline V gene are MNHNY and SVGAGI (reference sequence).

This clone was seen only a few times. V is TRBV7-9 and J is TRBJ1-5; possible D gene TRBD1, 5 bases. The CDR3 length is 12 residues. Trimming stripped 5 bases from V and 11 bases from J, with 13 bases between. CDR1 and CDR2 (germline): SEHNR, FQNEAQ (reference sequence). The CDR3 sequence is CASSIQDAAQHF. The DNA for the CDR3 is TGTGCCAGCAGCATACAGGACGCGGCCCAGCATTTT.

The CDR3 nucleotides read TGTGCCAGCAGCTTAGCCCCGGGTAGCGGGAGGATTAACACCGGGGAGCTGTTTTTT. Protein product: CASSLAPGSGRINTGELFF. The chain couples TRBV11-3 to TRBJ2-2, with 10 bases that match TRBD2. Germline CDR1 reads SGHNT; CDR2 reads YENEEA. This CDR3 comprises 19 residues. Trimming at V came to 1 base and at J to 2 bases, leaving 10 bases not matched to a gene. The variable domain in full, completed from reference TRBV11-3 and TRBJ2-2, reads EAGVVQSPRYKIIEKKQPVAFWCNPISGHNTLYWYLQNLGQGPELLIRYENEEAVDDSQLPKDRFSAERLKGVDSTLKIQPAELGDSAVYLCASSLAPGSGRINTGELFFGEGSRLTVL.

The gene calls are TRBV7-8 and TRBJ1-4; D is unclear. Germline CDR1 and CDR2: SGHVS and FQNEAQ. This CDR3 contains 16 residues. Deletions cut 0 bases from V and 8 bases from J, with 16 bases between. CDR3 sequence reads: CASSLARTARREKLFF. The CDR3 DNA reads as TGTGCCAGCAGCTTAGCGAGGACGGCCCGGAGGGAAAAACTGTTTTTT.

Comments on this clone: The same CDR3 also results from other DNA sequences found in this sample. This rearrangement joins TRBV18 to TRBJ1-4; weak D call: TRBD1 (5 bases). V was pared by 3 bases and J by 3 bases, with 11 bases between. This CDR3 has 15 residues. Germline CDR1 KGHSH, CDR2 LQKENI. CDR3 in amino acids: CASSPRGSANEKLFF. DNA for the CDR3: TGTGCCAGCTCACCGAGGGGTTCGGCTAATGAAAAACTGTTTTTT.

This chain joins TRBV9 and TRBJ2-2; D not certain. The CDR3 has 13 amino acids. Trimming removed 4 bases at V and 4 bases at J, with 8 bases between. CDR1 SGDLS and CDR2 YYNGEE come from the germline V gene. The CDR3 DNA sequence: TGTGCCAGCAGCCTAGACGGCACCGGGGAGCTGTTTTTT. As protein: CASSLDGTGELFF.

This chain uses TRBV6-5 with TRBJ1-4; D not resolved. In germline, CDR1 is MNHEY, CDR2 SVGAGI. This CDR3 is built from 13 residues. V dropped 8 bases and J dropped 10 bases, with 17 bases sitting between them. The chain's CDR3 is CASGLTPWGKLFF. The CDR3 region has the DNA TGTGCCAGCGGCCTCACGCCCTGGGGAAAACTGTTTTTT.

This clone appeared once. This rearrangement joins TRBV15 to TRBJ2-1, with no clear D. Trimming took 1 base from V and 8 from J, leaving 9 bases between them. Germline values: CDR1 LNHNV, CDR2 YYDKDF (reference sequence). The CDR3 is made up of 13 amino acids. The CDR3 DNA follows: TGTGCCACCAGCAGAGGCCAATTTGATGAGCAGTTCTTC. This codes for CATSRGQFDEQFF.

J is TRBJ1-1 and V is TRBV15, with 8 bases that match TRBD1. Germline trimming cut 8 bases from V and 4 bases from J; bases unmatched to any gene: 6. CDR3 length equals 13 residues. Germline assignment: CDR1 LNHNV and CDR2 YYDKDF (reference sequence). In DNA form, the CDR3 reads TGTGCCACCGCAGGACAGGGCGGCACTGAAGCTTTCTTT. It translates to CATAGQGGTEAFF.

The V and J genes are TRBV27 and TRBJ1-5; the D gene is possibly TRBD1 (6 bases). The V end lost 5 bases, the J end lost 7 bases, and 18 bases lay between the germline ends. This CDR3 region has 15 residues. Germline assignment: CDR1 MNHEY and CDR2 SMNVEV (reference sequence). The CDR3 sequence is CASSRQRGFGQPQHF. DNA of the CDR3: TGTGCCAGCAGTCGCCAGAGGGGGTTTGGGCAGCCCCAGCATTTT.